This T cell receptor (beta chain) is drawn from a study of T-cell memory formation after mild COVID-19 listed by TCRdb under 2021. At the level of the whole study: TCR sequence clusters from the two donors were found to be largely donor specific. In two donors, T-cell clones that expanded and contracted after mild COVID-19 were tracked by sequencing TCRalpha and TCRbeta repertoires over time. Two young, previously healthy adult volunteers made up the cohort, one male and one female. Results the study describes overall, beyond this receptor: SARS-CoV-2 specificity of the second-wave clones peaking on day 37 was not confirmed. From day 15 to 85, contracting clones showed balanced CD4/CD8 phenotypes, whereas a second wave of clones that expanded from day 15 to 37 leaned towards CD4+. Only a couple of mild cases were covered in the study, and larger cohorts including severe cases with pre-infection samples were considered necessary. Some responding clones were detected in pre-infection memory, which suggested that pre-existing cross-reactive memory T cells had joined the SARS-CoV-2 response. Contracting CD4+ clones turned up mainly in the CM and EM memory subsets, whereas EMRA was where CD8+ clones were enriched.

TCRdb records Illumina NovaSeq 6000 as the sequencer. TCRalpha and TCRbeta cDNA libraries were built by 5'RACE with constant-segment primers, adding sample barcodes and unique molecular identifiers. RNA was extracted from every sample with Trizol reagent. Libraries were amplified in two PCR steps, with a second sample barcode and Illumina TruSeq adapters added in the second step. Libraries were sequenced on an Illumina NovaSeq with 2 x 150 bp paired-end reads. In the authors' own workflow: The reads were demultiplexed and collapsed into UMI-guided consensus sequences using migec v1.2.7. Using mixcr v2.1.11, UMI consensuses were aligned to TRA and TRB V and J templates and then assembled into clonotypes. Expanded or contracted clonotypes were those called significant by both edgeR and NoisET, with noise models trained on biological replicates. edgeR calls used a false discovery rate-adjusted p below 0.01 and a log2 fold-change threshold of 1. As an exploratory analysis of dynamics, PCA with hierarchical clustering was applied to max-normalized trajectories of the 1000 most abundant clonotypes. Separately sequenced CD4+ and CD8+ repertoires were used to assign a CD4 or CD8 phenotype to each responding clone. Through fastp at Q25 and MiXCR, TCRdb rebuilt clones from the public reads, retaining in-frame beta chains. Records with the same CDR3 protein are collapsed into one entry carrying the most frequent genes and DNA. The V and J calls, along with clone size, are taken from TCRdb and not from the paper's own processing. This sample has 300,000 to 400,000 distinct CDR3 sequences in its table, and roughly 14% of those were observed once. About 20% of the sample is held by the ten biggest clonotypes.

Ficoll-Paque density gradient centrifugation was the method used to isolate PBMCs. Counted from cysteine to phenylalanine, this CDR3 has 14 amino acids. The entry retains the CDR3 DNA only, 42 bases that are in frame from base 1. V is trimmed back by 2 bases and J by 6 bases, and the junction contains 6 bases that no gene match accounts for. Taken from the germline V gene, the CDR1 and CDR2 loops are MGHDK and SYGVNS. This clonotype came up a few times. It lacks a known antigen. No base qualities exist here, and no much larger clone lies one base off it. The sample taken for sequencing was PBMCs or a T cell subset sorted from them (not recorded which). The receptor was derived from a man younger than 35 who had mild COVID-19 (a few samples of this study predate the infection). The sample titles of this study are shuffled in the database, so cell type and time point are left out; the donor was told from shared clones. This chain is built from TRBV25-1 and TRBJ2-5, with 7 middle bases fitting TRBD2. This receptor carries the CDR3 CASSEERGWKTQYF. The sequenced DNA is TGTGCCAGCAGTGAAGAGCGGGGTTGGAAGACCCAGTACTTC.